This T cell receptor beta chain stems from a study of shared clonotypes between healthy human individuals. Notes on the study in general: Generation probability values for non-shared clonotypes were lower than those for clonotypes shared by all four donors.

Measured with immunoSEQ multiplex PCR; TCRdb has only the in-frame clones, and not every one. Of 2.3 million or so clones in the sample, more than 85% were seen once. Comments on this clone: The antigen is not known. This sample also contains other DNA sequences that code for the same CDR3.

Sequencing used naive CD4+ T cells from PBMCs. Subset defined: CD45RA+ positively selected. This TCR derives from a man aged 18 to 35 in good health. Some clones in this sample may be carry-over from other donors' samples.

CDR3 region: CASSRGENTEAFF. The CDR3 DNA follows: TGTGCCAGCAGTCGGGGGGAAAACACTGAAGCTTTCTTT. The J gene is TRBJ1-1, the V gene TRBV2, with D perhaps matching TRBD1 (5 bases). V was cut by 5 bases and J by 2 bases, with 9 bases left in between. CDR3 length: 13 amino acids. The germline V gene encodes CDR1 SNHLY and CDR2 FYNNEI.